Listed here are 22 T cell receptor beta chains from one sample, sequenced in a study of cytomegalovirus exposure and HLA in healthy donors. The PCR had 60 Vbeta and 13 Jbeta primers. Sequencing was performed with immunoSEQ multiplex PCR; in TCRdb, only in-frame clones are kept and a portion is missing. Of some 200,000 clones listed, 65% to 85% are singletons. The sample taken for sequencing was PBMCs. Every receptor here comes from a man between 50 and 59 years old in good health and CMV-seronegative.

V gene TRBV19 combines with J gene TRBJ1-5; D is unclear. The CDR3 sequence is 13 residues long. Germline values: CDR1 LNHDA, CDR2 SQIVND (reference sequence). V lost 6 bases to trimming and J lost 7 bases, with 13 bases between them. CDR3 region: CASSALGWQPQHF. CDR3 nucleotide sequence: TGTGCCAGTAGCGCCCTGGGCTGGCAGCCCCAGCATTTT.

The rearrangement uses TRBV30 and TRBJ1-5; tentative D call: TRBD1 (5 bases). The CDR3 covers 14 residues. Germline loops: CDR1 GTSNPN, CDR2 SVGIG (reference sequence). V lost 2 bases, J lost 3 bases, and 11 bases lay in between. The DNA for the CDR3 is TGTGCCTGGAGTCTTGGACAATTCAATCAGCCCCAGCATTTT. Translating it yields CAWSLGQFNQPQHF.

The genes are TRBV28 and TRBJ1-2; D gene ambiguous. The CDR3 has 18 residues. The ends were cut back, 5 bases at V and 0 bases at J, with 22 bases in the middle. Germline V gives CDR1 MDHEN, CDR2 SYDVKM. CDR3 coding DNA: TGTGCCAGCAGTCCTTCCACCCTCTGGAGGAGAGCTAACTATGGCTACACCTTC. Protein product: CASSPSTLWRRANYGYTF.

The chain is built from TRBV13 and TRBJ1-6, with TRBD1 matching over 7 bases. In germline, CDR1 is PRHDT, CDR2 FYEKMQ (reference sequence). The length of the CDR3 is 16 residues. V was pared by 2 bases and J by 5 bases, with 6 bases of the junction left unmatched. The CDR3 DNA reads as TGTGCCAGCAGCTTACATGGGGGGACAGATAATTCACCCCTCCACTTT. This codes for CASSLHGGTDNSPLHF. The complete variable domain, with remaining parts taken from reference TRBV13 and TRBJ1-6, reads AAGVIQSPRHLIKEKRETATLKCYPIPRHDTVYWYQQGPGQDPQFLISFYEKMQSDKGSIPDRFSAQQFSDYHSELNMSSLELGDSALYFCASSLHGGTDNSPLHFGNGTRLTVT.

The chain employs TRBV5-4 and TRBJ2-7; D is possibly TRBD2 (6 bases). From germline, CDR1 is SGHNT and CDR2 YYREEE (reference sequence). This CDR3 region has 14 residues. Trimming cost V 0 bases and J 4 bases, with 11 bases left between them. CDR3 DNA sequence: TGTGCCAGCAGCTTGGGGACGGGGGAATACGAGCAGTACTTC. Its translation: CASSLGTGEYEQYF.

The J gene is TRBJ2-7, the V gene TRBV5-1; D unclear. The CDR3 has 14 residues. The V end lost 4 bases, the J end lost 0 bases, and 11 bases lay between the germline ends. Germline V gene sequence: CDR1 SGHRS, CDR2 YFSETQ. The CDR3 coding sequence is TGCGCCAGCAGCGCTGAGGTCCACTCCTACGAGCAGTACTTC. This gives the protein CASSAEVHSYEQYF.

This chain joins TRBV5-6 and TRBJ1-1; D call uncertain. This CDR3 contains 13 residues. V was cut by 3 bases and J by 0 bases, with 6 bases left in between. Germline values: CDR1 SGHDT, CDR2 YYEEEE. The CDR3 loop reads CASSWALNTEAFF. The CDR3 DNA reads as TGTGCCAGCAGCTGGGCTTTGAACACTGAAGCTTTCTTT.

This chain uses TRBV14 with TRBJ2-7; TRBD1 aligns across 7 bases. This CDR3 is built from 12 residues. The J segment lost 6 bases and the V segment lost 4 bases, leaving 3 bases of the junction unmatched. CDR1 and CDR2 from the germline V gene are SGHDN and FVKESK. CDR3 amino acids: CASSPQGREQYF. DNA for the CDR3: TGTGCCAGCAGCCCACAGGGGCGCGAGCAGTACTTC. Full variable domain (missing parts from reference TRBV14 and TRBJ2-7): EAGVTQFPSHSVIEKGQTVTLRCDPISGHDNLYWYRRVMGKEIKFLLHFVKESKQDESGMPNNRFLAERTGGTYSTLKVQPAELEDSGVYFCASSPQGREQYFGPGTRLTVT.

The V and J genes are TRBV7-9 and TRBJ1-1; weak D call: TRBD1 (6 bases). The V and J ends lost 4 bases and 0 bases respectively, with 12 bases between them. The CDR3 spans 15 residues. Germline values: CDR1 SEHNR, CDR2 FQNEAQ (reference sequence). The CDR3 nucleotides are TGTGCCAGCAGCTCATCACAGGGAGTGAACACTGAAGCTTTCTTT. It translates to CASSSSQGVNTEAFF.

V is TRBV7-2 and J is TRBJ2-1, with 7 bases identical to TRBD1. This CDR3 has 13 residues. Looked up from germline, CDR1 is SGHTA and CDR2 is FQGNSA. After removal of 5 bases from V and 6 bases from J, the junction contained 4 bases not matched to a gene. DNA of the CDR3: TGTGCCAGCAGCGCTTGGGACAGCAATGAGCAGTTCTTC. Its translation is CASSAWDSNEQFF. The full variable domain, completed using reference TRBV7-2 and TRBJ2-1, is GAGVSQSPSNKVTEKGKDVELRCDPISGHTALYWYRQSLGQGLEFLIYFQGNSAPDKSGLPSDRFSAERTGGSVSTLTIQRTQQEDSAVYLCASSAWDSNEQFFGPGTRLTVL.

Remarks on this clone: A junction end diverges from the germline sequence, so it may reflect a read error. The chain uses TRBV7-9 and TRBJ2-5; the match to TRBD1 covers 8 bases. CDR1 is SEHNR, CDR2 FQNEAQ, per germline (reference sequence). CDR3 size: 19 residues. The CDR3 is CASSFSPPLDREDQETRYF. CDR3 bases: TGTGCCAGCAGCTTTTCCCCCCCACTGGACAGGGAGGACCAAGAGACCCGGTACTTC.

The CDR3 DNA follows: TGTGCCAGTAGTATGAGGGAGGCACTCAGCAATCAGCCCCAGCATTTT. Encoded protein: CASSMREALSNQPQHF. This chain links TRBV19 with TRBJ1-5; D not certain. The CDR3 sequence is 16 residues long. Per germline, CDR1 LNHDA and CDR2 SQIVND (reference sequence). Trimming removed 3 bases at V and 1 base at J, with 13 bases between.

This clone was recorded a few times. The rearrangement links TRBV2 to TRBJ2-1; 9 nucleotides line up with TRBD1. The CDR3 is made up of 16 amino acids. In germline, CDR1 is SNHLY, CDR2 FYNNEI. Trimming at V came to 2 bases and at J to 8 bases, leaving 10 bases not matched to a gene. CDR3 in DNA: TGTGCCAGCAGTGAACCGCGGGACAGGGTAGAAGATGAGCAGTTCTTC. This encodes CASSEPRDRVEDEQFF.

The chain carries TRBV6-1 and TRBJ1-1, with D unclear. The CDR3 extends over 13 amino acids. V was pared by 8 bases and J by 3 bases, with 13 bases between. Per the germline V gene, CDR1 is MNHNS and CDR2 is SASEGT. The CDR3 reads CASLPGRYTEAFF. CDR3 bases: TGTGCCAGCCTGCCGGGAAGGTACACTGAAGCTTTCTTT.

CDR3 DNA sequence: TGTGCCAGCAGGACCGAACACTATAGCAATCAGCCCCAGCATTTT. Amino acids: CASRTEHYSNQPQHF. The rearrangement uses TRBV2 and TRBJ1-5; no firm D call. The V gene lost 6 bases and the J gene lost 0 bases, with 12 bases spanning the gap. This CDR3 is built from 15 residues. Germline lookup yields CDR1 SNHLY and CDR2 FYNNEI.

V usage is TRBV7-9 and J usage is TRBJ2-3; D is unresolved. CDR3 length: 14 residues. Germline V gene lookup returns CDR1 SEHNR and CDR2 FQNEAQ (reference sequence). V lost 1 base and J lost 6, with 11 bases in between. The CDR3 region is CASSLVRVPDTQYF. CDR3 bases: TGTGCCAGCAGCTTAGTCCGGGTACCCGATACGCAGTATTTT.

This clone was observed once. The gene calls are TRBV13 and TRBJ2-1; TRBD2 matches at 8 bases. Germline-derived CDR1 and CDR2 are PRHDT and FYEKMQ (reference sequence). This CDR3 spans 15 amino acids. V lost 3 bases, J lost 7 bases, and 8 bases stayed unmatched. In DNA form, the CDR3 reads TGTGCCAGCAGCTTGAGCGGGGGCGCGGATAATGAGCAGTTCTTC. Protein: CASSLSGGADNEQFF.

The chain uses TRBV11-2 and TRBJ2-1, with 10 bases lining up with TRBD2. The junction had 8 bases not matched to a gene; V was cut back by 4 bases and J by 5 bases. Germline-derived CDR1 and CDR2 are SGHAT and FQNNGV. The CDR3 covers 16 residues. The CDR3 sequence is CASSSSTSGRDNEQFF. CDR3 coding DNA: TGTGCCAGCAGCTCTTCGACTAGCGGGCGAGACAATGAGCAGTTCTTC. Full variable domain (outside the CDR3, taken from reference TRBV11-2 and TRBJ2-1): EAGVAQSPRYKIIEKRQSVAFWCNPISGHATLYWYQQILGQGPKLLIQFQNNGVVDDSQLPKDRFSAERLKGVDSTLKIQPAKLEDSAVYLCASSSSTSGRDNEQFFGPGTRLTVL.

The chain carries TRBV6-5 and TRBJ1-2, with D possibly TRBD1 on 6 matching bases. Per the germline V gene, CDR1 is MNHEY and CDR2 is SVGAGI. V was pared by 5 bases and J by 5 bases, with 15 bases between. The CDR3 sequence is 14 residues long. CDR3 DNA sequence: TGTGCCAGCAGTAGCGGGGGGGCTGGATATGGCTACACCTTC. Its translation is CASSSGGAGYGYTF.

This clone occurred once. The J gene is TRBJ2-2, the V gene TRBV10-3; 9 positions agree with TRBD1. V shed 8 bases, J shed 5 bases, and the junction held 18 bases outside the gene matches. The CDR3 contains 18 residues. The V gene's germline CDR1 is ENHRY and CDR2 SYGVKD. The CDR3 DNA is TGTGCCATCTTACCGGACCCCCCACAGGGGGCGCATACCGGGGAGCTGTTTTTT. The encoded protein is CAILPDPPQGAHTGELFF.

The chain couples TRBV15 to TRBJ1-4; a weak D match, TRBD1 (6 bases). The germline gives CDR1 LNHNV, CDR2 YYDKDF (reference sequence). Trimming left V 0 bases short and J 6 bases short, with 11 bases between. This CDR3 contains 15 residues. Here the CDR3 DNA reads TGTGCCACCAGCAGAGAAGGGACACGCGATGAAAAACTGTTTTTT. It specifies CATSREGTRDEKLFF.

The chain joins TRBV10-3 to TRBJ2-3; D gene uncertain. Germline CDR1 and CDR2: ENHRY and SYGVKD. Trimming cost V 6 bases and J 3 bases, with 13 bases left between them. The CDR3 loop spans 14 amino acids. Here the CDR3 reads CAIRPSTLTDTQYF. CDR3 sequence (DNA): TGTGCCATCAGGCCCTCGACATTGACAGATACGCAGTATTTT.